This record looks at one T cell receptor (beta chain) sequence and its context. This entry is derived from a study of technical replicates of blood from a few donors. The method was immunoSEQ multiplex PCR; TCRdb's version includes in-frame clones alone and lacks a portion of them. Altogether tens of thousands of clones are present, around 94% being singletons, with the ten largest covering about 0.26%. This receptor was identified in a human donor in good health. The sequencing input was T cells isolated from PBMCs.

CDR3 loop: CASSPGGALDTQYF. CDR3 in DNA: TGCGCCAGCAGCCCCGGGGGGGCGTTAGATACGCAGTATTTT. This chain joins TRBV5-1 and TRBJ2-3, with TRBD2 matching over 8 bases. CDR3 size: 14 residues. V lost 4 bases to trimming and J lost 5 bases; unmatched junction nucleotides: 6. CDR1 and CDR2 (germline): SGHRS, YFSETQ.